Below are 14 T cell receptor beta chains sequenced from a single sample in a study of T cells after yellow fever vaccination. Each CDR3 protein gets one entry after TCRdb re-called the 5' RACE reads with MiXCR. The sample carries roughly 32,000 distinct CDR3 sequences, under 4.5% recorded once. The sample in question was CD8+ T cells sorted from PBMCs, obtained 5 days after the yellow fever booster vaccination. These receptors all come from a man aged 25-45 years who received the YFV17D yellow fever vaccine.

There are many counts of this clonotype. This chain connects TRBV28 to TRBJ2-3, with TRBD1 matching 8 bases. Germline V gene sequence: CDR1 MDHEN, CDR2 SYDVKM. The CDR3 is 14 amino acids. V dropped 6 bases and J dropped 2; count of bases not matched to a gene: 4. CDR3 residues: CASSPDRVTDTQYF. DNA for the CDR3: TGTGCCAGCAGCCCGGACAGGGTCACAGATACGCAGTATTTT.

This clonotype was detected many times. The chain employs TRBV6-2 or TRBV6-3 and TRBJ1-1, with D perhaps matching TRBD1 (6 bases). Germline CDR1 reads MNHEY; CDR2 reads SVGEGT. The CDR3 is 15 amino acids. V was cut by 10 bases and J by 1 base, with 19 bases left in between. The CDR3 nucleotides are TGTGCCATCGCGCAGGGGCCCATCAGGAACACTGAAGCTTTCTTT. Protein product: CAIAQGPIRNTEAFF.

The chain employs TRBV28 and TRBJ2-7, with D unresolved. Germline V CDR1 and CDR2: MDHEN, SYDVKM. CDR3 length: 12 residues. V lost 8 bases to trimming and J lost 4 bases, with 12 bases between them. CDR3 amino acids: CASHHEEYEQYF. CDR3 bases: TGTGCCAGCCACCATGAAGAGTACGAGCAGTACTTC.

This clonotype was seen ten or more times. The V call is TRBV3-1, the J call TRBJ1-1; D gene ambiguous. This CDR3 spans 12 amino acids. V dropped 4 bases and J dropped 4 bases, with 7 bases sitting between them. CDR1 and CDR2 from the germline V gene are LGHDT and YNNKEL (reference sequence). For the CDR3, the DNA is TGTGCCAGCAGCCCGCCTTCCACTGAAGCTTTCTTT. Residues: CASSPPSTEAFF.

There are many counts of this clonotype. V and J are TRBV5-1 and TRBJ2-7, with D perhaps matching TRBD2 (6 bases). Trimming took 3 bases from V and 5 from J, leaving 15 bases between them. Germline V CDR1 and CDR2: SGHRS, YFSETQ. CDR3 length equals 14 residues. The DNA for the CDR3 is TGCGCCAGCAGCTACCTCAGGGCGGGGAACGAGCAGTACTTC. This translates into CASSYLRAGNEQYF.

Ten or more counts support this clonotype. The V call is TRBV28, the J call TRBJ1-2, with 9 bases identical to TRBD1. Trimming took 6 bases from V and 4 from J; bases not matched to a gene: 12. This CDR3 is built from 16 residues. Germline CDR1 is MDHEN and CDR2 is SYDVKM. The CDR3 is CASRVPGQGIRYGYTF. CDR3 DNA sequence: TGTGCCAGCAGAGTACCGGGACAGGGTATACGCTATGGCTACACCTTC.

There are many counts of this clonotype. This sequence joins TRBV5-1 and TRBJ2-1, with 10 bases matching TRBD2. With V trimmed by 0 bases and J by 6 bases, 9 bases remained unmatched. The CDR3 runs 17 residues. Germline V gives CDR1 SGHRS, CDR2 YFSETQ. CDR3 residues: CASSLALELAGANEQFF. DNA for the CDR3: TGCGCCAGCAGCTTGGCCCTGGAGCTAGCGGGAGCCAATGAGCAGTTCTTC.

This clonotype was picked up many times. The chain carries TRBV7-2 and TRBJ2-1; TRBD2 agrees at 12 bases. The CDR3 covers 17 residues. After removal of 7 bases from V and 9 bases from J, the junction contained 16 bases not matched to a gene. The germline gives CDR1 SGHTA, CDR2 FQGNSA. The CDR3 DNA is TGTGCCAGCACCAGAGGGGTGAGTGGACTAGCGGGATTTGAGCAGTTCTTC. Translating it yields CASTRGVSGLAGFEQFF.

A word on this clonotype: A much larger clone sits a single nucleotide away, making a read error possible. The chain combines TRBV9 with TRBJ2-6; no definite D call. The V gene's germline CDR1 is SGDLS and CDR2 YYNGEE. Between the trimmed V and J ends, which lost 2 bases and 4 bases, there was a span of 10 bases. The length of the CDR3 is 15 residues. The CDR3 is CASSVDFAGANVLTF. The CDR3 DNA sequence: TGTGCCAGCAGCGTCGACTTCGCGGGGGCCAACGTCCTGACTTTC. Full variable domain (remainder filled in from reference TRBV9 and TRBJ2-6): DSGVTQTPKHLITATGQRVTLRCSPRSGDLSVYWYQQSLDQGLQFLIQYYNGEERAKGNILERFSAQQFPDLHSELNLSSLELGDSALYFCASSVDFAGANVLTFGAGSRLTVL.

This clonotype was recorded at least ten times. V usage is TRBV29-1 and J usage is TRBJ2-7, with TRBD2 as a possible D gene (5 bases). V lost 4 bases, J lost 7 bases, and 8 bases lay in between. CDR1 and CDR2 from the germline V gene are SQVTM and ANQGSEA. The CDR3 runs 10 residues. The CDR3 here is CSVVTGEQYF. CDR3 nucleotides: TGCAGCGTTGTAACGGGGGAGCAGTACTTC.

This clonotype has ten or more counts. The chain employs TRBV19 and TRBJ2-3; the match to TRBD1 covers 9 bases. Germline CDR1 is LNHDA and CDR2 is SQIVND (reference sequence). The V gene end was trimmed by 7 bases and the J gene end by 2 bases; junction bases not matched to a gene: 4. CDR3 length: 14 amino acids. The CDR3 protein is CASTTGGLTDTQYF. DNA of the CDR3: TGTGCCAGTACCACAGGGGGCCTCACAGATACGCAGTATTTT.

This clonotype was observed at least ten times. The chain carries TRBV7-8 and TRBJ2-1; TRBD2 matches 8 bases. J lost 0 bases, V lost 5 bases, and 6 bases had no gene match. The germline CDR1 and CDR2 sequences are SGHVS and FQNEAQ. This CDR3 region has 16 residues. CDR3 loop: CASSHGLAVSYNEQFF. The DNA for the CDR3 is TGTGCCAGCAGCCACGGACTAGCTGTCTCCTACAATGAGCAGTTCTTC.

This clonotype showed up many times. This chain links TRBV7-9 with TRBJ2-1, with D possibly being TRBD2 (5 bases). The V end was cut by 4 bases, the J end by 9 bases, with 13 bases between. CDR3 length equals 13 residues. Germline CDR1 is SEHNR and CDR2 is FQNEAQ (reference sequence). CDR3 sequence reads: CASSSTSLGEQFF. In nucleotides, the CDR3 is TGTGCCAGCAGCTCCACTAGTCTCGGTGAGCAGTTCTTC.

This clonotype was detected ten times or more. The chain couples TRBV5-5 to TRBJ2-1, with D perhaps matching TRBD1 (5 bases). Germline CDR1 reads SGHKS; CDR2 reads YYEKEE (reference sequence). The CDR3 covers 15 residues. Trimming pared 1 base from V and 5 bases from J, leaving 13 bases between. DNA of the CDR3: TGTGCCAGCAGCTTGCCTCGACAGAGTGACAATGAGCAGTTCTTC. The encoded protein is CASSLPRQSDNEQFF. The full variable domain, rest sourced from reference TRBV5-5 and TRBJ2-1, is DAGVTQSPTHLIKTRGQQVTLRCSPISGHKSVSWYQQVLGQGPQFIFQYYEKEERGRGNFPDRFSARQFPNYSSELNVNALLLGDSALYLCASSLPRQSDNEQFFGPGTRLTVL.